These 20 T cell receptor beta chains originate from one sample sequenced in a study of blood T cells in healthy people across ages. The use of a sample-barcoded 5' primer and a J-beta primer mix characterized a second PCR of about 7 to 12 cycles. Each CDR3 protein gets one entry after TCRdb re-called the 5' RACE reads with MiXCR. The sample contains 650,000 to 1,000,000 distinct CDR3 sequences, roughly 40% of which appear only once. Sequenced sample: blood. These receptors came from a man aged 18-30 years in good health.

The V and J genes are TRBV14 and TRBJ1-4; D unresolved. This CDR3 is built from 14 residues. V lost 0 bases to trimming and J lost 8 bases, with 10 bases between them. CDR1 is SGHDN and CDR2 is FVKESK in the germline V gene. The CDR3 coding sequence is TGTGCCAGCAGCCAAGAATCGGGCGCAGAAAAACTGTTTTTT. Its translation: CASSQESGAEKLFF.

This clonotype was observed many times. This chain connects TRBV11-2 to TRBJ2-1; no clear D gene. V shed 0 bases and J shed 4 bases, with 19 bases lying between them. CDR3 length equals 18 residues. The germline CDR1 and CDR2 sequences are SGHAT and FQNNGV. The CDR3, as DNA: TGTGCCAGCAGCTTAGAGTCGGGCGCAGGCCCGCCTTACAATGAGCAGTTCTTC. Protein product: CASSLESGAGPPYNEQFF.

This clonotype showed up just once. CDR3 coding DNA: TGTGCCAGCAGCTGGGGCAGGGAACGAGATACGCAGTATTTT. It codes for CASSWGRERDTQYF. This chain joins TRBV13 and TRBJ2-3, with D maybe TRBD1 (5 bases). V was clipped by 4 bases and J by 5 bases, with 13 bases between them. CDR3 length: 14 amino acids. From germline, CDR1 is PRHDT and CDR2 FYEKMQ (reference sequence).

This sequence joins TRBV4-2 and TRBJ2-5, with TRBD2 matching over 9 bases. The CDR3 spans 15 residues. Unmatched junction bases numbered 5, after V lost 1 base and J lost 5 bases. Germline CDR1 LGHNA, CDR2 YNFKEQ. The CDR3 sequence: CASSQGRGGVETQYF. CDR3 DNA sequence: TGTGCCAGCAGCCAAGGGCGGGGGGGTGTGGAGACCCAGTACTTC.

The chain has TRBV25-1 and TRBJ1-2, with a possible D match to TRBD1 (6 bases). This CDR3 region has 14 residues. Trimming pared 3 bases from V and 6 bases from J, leaving 14 bases between. CDR1 is MGHDK and CDR2 is SYGVNS in the germline V gene. DNA of the CDR3: TGTGCCAGCAGTGAGAGTGGGGGGCCTCATGGCTACACCTTC. This codes for CASSESGGPHGYTF.

The V call is TRBV18, the J call TRBJ2-1, with TRBD2 matching over 15 bases. The CDR3 is 16 amino acids. With V trimmed by 4 bases and J by 9 bases, 7 bases remained unmatched. CDR1 is KGHSH, CDR2 LQKENI, per germline. The CDR3 loop reads CASSQGLAGGPREQFF. CDR3 DNA: TGTGCCAGCTCACAAGGACTAGCGGGAGGGCCCCGTGAGCAGTTCTTC.

The rearrangement uses TRBV4-3 and TRBJ2-2; D remains ambiguous. The CDR3 extends over 15 amino acids. V lost 0 bases to trimming and J lost 6 bases, with 11 bases between them. Germline CDR1 reads LGHNA; CDR2 reads YSLEER. CDR3 in DNA: TGCGCCAGCAGCCAAGAGCCCCGGTCGTCCGGGGAGCTGTTTTTT. It translates to CASSQEPRSSGELFF.

The CDR3 nucleotides read TGCAGCGTCCTCAGTGGGGGGGCCGATAATGAGCAGTACTTC. Residues: CSVLSGGADNEQYF. This chain links TRBV29-1 with TRBJ2-5; a weak D match, TRBD2 (7 bases). V was shortened by 6 bases and J by 11 bases, with 25 bases between the two germline ends. This CDR3 has 14 residues. Looked up from germline, CDR1 is SQVTM and CDR2 is ANQGSEA.

The V call is TRBV20-1, the J call TRBJ2-1; TRBD1 is a possible D gene (6 bases). From germline, CDR1 is DFQATT and CDR2 SNEGSKA (reference sequence). The CDR3 has 13 amino acids. The DNA for the CDR3 is TGCGGGGGCCTGGACAGCTCCTACAATGAGCAGTTCTTC. It specifies CGGLDSSYNEQFF.

Remarks on this clonotype: A clone one base away is much larger, so this may be a read error. The chain recombines TRBV12-3 or TRBV12-4 with TRBJ2-3; 10 bases fit TRBD2. The V segment lost 3 bases and the J segment 4 bases; nucleotides outside the gene matches: 4. This CDR3 region has 15 residues. CDR3: CASSFVGTSADTQYF. DNA for the CDR3: TGTGCCAGCAGTTTCGTCGGGACTAGCGCAGATACGCAGTATTTT.

Points on this clonotype: No DNA is shown, since the ends of the CDR3 on it are uncertain; the CDR3 is the one TCRdb lists. The chain couples TRBV27 to TRBJ2-6. Looked up from germline, CDR1 is MNHEY and CDR2 is SMNVEV (reference sequence). The CDR3 is made up of 12 amino acids, end residues included. CDR3 residues: CASSSSDRVLTF.

This sequence joins TRBV29-1 and TRBJ1-2, with D tentatively TRBD1 (5 bases). The ends were cut back, 1 base at V and 2 bases at J, with 29 bases in the middle. The CDR3 contains 20 residues. Germline V lookup: CDR1 SQVTM, CDR2 ANQGSEA. CDR3 coding DNA: TGCAGCGTTGAAGGCTCGTCTGTAGGGGCCGCGAGTTCGACGAACTATGGCTACACCTTC. It translates to CSVEGSSVGAASSTNYGYTF.

The sample holds many counts of this clonotype. The chain has TRBV12-5 and TRBJ2-7, with a tentative D call TRBD1 (6 bases). Trimming removed 6 bases at V and 0 bases at J, with 15 bases between. Germline assignment: CDR1 LGHNT and CDR2 FRNRAP. The CDR3 sequence is 15 residues long. The CDR3 sequence: CASGHMRTVSYEQYF. The CDR3 DNA is TGTGCTAGTGGACACATGCGGACAGTCTCCTACGAGCAGTACTTC.

This clonotype was counted many times. V is TRBV20-1 and J is TRBJ2-1; D is uncertain. The CDR3 is 11 residues long. Germline V gene lookup returns CDR1 DFQATT and CDR2 SNEGSKA (reference sequence). Trimming shortened V by 4 bases and J by 4 bases, and 5 bases separated the two germline ends. The CDR3 reads CSAKQYNEQFF. In DNA form, the CDR3 reads TGCAGTGCTAAACAGTACAATGAGCAGTTCTTC.

The gene calls are TRBV2 and TRBJ1-2; weak D call: TRBD1 (5 bases). Germline V lookup: CDR1 SNHLY, CDR2 FYNNEI. V dropped 6 bases and J dropped 3 bases, with 17 bases sitting between them. The CDR3 loop spans 15 amino acids. CDR3 protein: CASSPFGGADYGYTF. The CDR3 nucleotides are TGTGCCAGCAGCCCATTTGGGGGAGCTGACTATGGCTACACCTTC.

This clonotype was seen ten or more times. This chain links TRBV5-1 with TRBJ2-5; D gene ambiguous. V was clipped by 0 bases and J by 1 base, with 4 bases between them. In germline, CDR1 is SGHRS, CDR2 YFSETQ. This CDR3 contains 13 residues. The CDR3 coding sequence is TGCGCCAGCAGCTTGGAACCCCAAGAGACCCAGTACTTC. Translated, it gives CASSLEPQETQYF.

This clonotype turned up a few times. The rearrangement uses TRBV3-1 and TRBJ1-2, with no clear D. Looked up from germline, CDR1 is LGHDT and CDR2 is YNNKEL (reference sequence). The V gene lost 1 base and the J gene lost 8 bases, with 11 bases spanning the gap. The CDR3 consists of 13 residues. CDR3 DNA: TGTGCCAGCAGCCAAGTGGAAGGGCACGGCTACACCTTC. It is translated as CASSQVEGHGYTF.

The V and J genes are TRBV12-3 or TRBV12-4 and TRBJ2-7; no firm D call. The CDR3 extends over 13 amino acids. V shed 8 bases and J shed 7 bases, with 18 bases lying between them. The CDR3 DNA is TGTGCCAGCGTCGGTGAGCTATACAATGAGCAGTACTTC. Encoded protein: CASVGELYNEQYF.

The sample holds a few counts of this clonotype. This chain connects TRBV12-3 or TRBV12-4 to TRBJ1-1, with 7 bases fitting TRBD1. There are 16 residues in the CDR3. Unmatched junction bases numbered 9, after V lost 5 bases and J lost 0 bases. CDR3: CASSPQGKGVNTEAFF. In DNA form, the CDR3 reads TGTGCCAGCAGTCCACAGGGGAAGGGGGTGAACACTGAAGCTTTCTTT.

This clonotype was seen only a few times. The chain uses TRBV21-1 and TRBJ1-6; the D call of TRBD1 is as the table states it, not checked on the DNA. TRBV21-1 is a documented pseudogene. CDR3 size: 17 residues. CDR3 protein: CASSNCNRGLGNSPLHF. CDR3 nucleotide sequence: TGTGCCAGCAGCAATTGTAACAGGGGGCTGGGTAATTCACCCCTCCACTTT.